This paragraph covers one TCR beta chain sequence. Germline lookup yields CDR1 MDHEN and CDR2 SYDVKM. There are 16 residues in the CDR3. J was trimmed by 1 base and V by 6 bases; bases with no gene match: 11. Original processing methods: Researchers report that nucleated cell counts were estimated from reference gene primer amplification. Produced via immunoSEQ multiplex PCR; TCRdb's table is partial and in-frame only. Clone size and the V and J calls come from that table; the DNA yielded D and trimming. The sample yields tens of thousands of clones, roughly 70% seen once. The sample originates from a study of blood T cell repertoires in COVID-19. Across the study: Samples of COVID-19 (acute and convalescent) were obtained from the United States, Italy and Spain. Nucleic acid was either cDNA or gDNA, and it came from T cells, B-cell-depleted T cells, or PBMCs.

The V and J genes are TRBV28 and TRBJ1-1; the match to TRBD1 covers 7 bases. This clonotype originated in a boy aged 2 to 9 with active or convalescent COVID-19. Sequences were obtained from peripheral blood. CDR3 sequence reads: CASSPRGRGANTEAFF. CDR3 DNA: TGTGCCAGCAGCCCTCGGGGCAGGGGGGCGAACACTGAAGCTTTCTTT.